This TCR beta chain was identified in a study of T cells in Graves' hyperthyroidism and ophthalmopathy. Amplification targeted TCR beta CDR3 regions from RNA transcripts. First-round RT-PCR of the TCR CDR3 relied on the HTBI primer set. TCRdb itself ran the multiplex PCR reads through MiXCR, one entry per CDR3 protein. This table holds a few hundred thousand distinct CDR3 sequences, less than 15% found once. The CDR3 is made up of 13 amino acids. The V and J ends lost 4 bases and 5 bases respectively, with 12 bases between them. Per germline, CDR1 PRHDT and CDR2 FYEKMQ (reference sequence). The chain carries TRBV13 and TRBJ2-7; the D is unclear. This receptor was taken from a man between 25 and 39 years old with Graves' hyperthyroidism that later progressed to Graves' ophthalmopathy. The sample consisted of blood. For the CDR3, the DNA is TGTGCCAGCAGCTCGCCACCGTCTCACGAGCAGTACTTC. Translation gives CASSSPPSHEQYF.